Below, 27 T cell receptor beta chains from the same sample are listed, as sequenced in a study of T cell repertoires in cytomegalovirus infection. These TCRs are of unknown antigen specificity. From the reads, TCRdb called clonotypes with MiXCR, one entry per CDR3 protein. The sample shows around 300,000 distinct CDR3 sequences, just under 25% of them seen only once. The sample in question was cultured PBMCs, obtained from culture after CMV antigen stimulation. These receptors originate from a human donor in good health (CMV status not recorded). Some clones in this sample may be carry-over from other donors' samples.

The chain has TRBV11-1 and TRBJ2-2; D possibly corresponds to TRBD1 (6 bases). This CDR3 spans 15 amino acids. Germline CDR1 and CDR2: SGHAT and FQDESV (reference sequence). V was trimmed by 5 bases and J by 1 base, leaving 11 bases between them. The CDR3 region has the DNA TGTGCCAGCAGCGCTCTACAGGGGAACACCGGGGAGCTGTTTTTT. Protein: CASSALQGNTGELFF. Variable domain in full (rest from reference TRBV11-1 and TRBJ2-2): EAEVAQSPRYKITEKSQAVAFWCDPISGHATLYWYRQILGQGPELLVQFQDESVVDDSQLPKDRFSAERLKGVDSTLKIQPAELGDSAMYLCASSALQGNTGELFFGEGSRLTVL.

There are a few counts of this clonotype. CDR3 protein: CASSYGTFTEAFF. The CDR3 nucleotides are TGTGCCAGCAGTTACGGGACCTTCACTGAAGCTTTCTTT. The rearrangement joins TRBV6-1 to TRBJ1-1; D is perhaps TRBD1 (5 bases). V was clipped by 5 bases and J by 4 bases, with 11 bases between them. The length of the CDR3 is 13 residues. Looked up from germline, CDR1 is MNHNS and CDR2 is SASEGT.

This clonotype was seen at least ten times. DNA of the CDR3: TGTGCCAGCAGCTTAGGAGGGACGAGCTCTGGAAACACCATATATTTT. Protein product: CASSLGGTSSGNTIYF. The V gene is TRBV7-2, the J gene TRBJ1-3, with D possibly being TRBD1 (5 bases). Germline CDR1 is SGHTA and CDR2 is FQGNSA. The V end was cut by 1 base, the J end by 0 bases, with 10 bases between. The CDR3 totals 16 residues.

This clonotype has just a few counts. The rearrangement joins TRBV7-6 to TRBJ2-3; D possibly corresponds to TRBD1 (6 bases). The V gene lost 1 base and the J gene lost 0 bases, with 11 bases spanning the gap. This CDR3 has 16 amino acids. Germline V gene sequence: CDR1 SGHVS, CDR2 FNYEAQ. CDR3 sequence (DNA): TGTGCCAGCAGCTTAGGGACAGCTTCTAGCACAGATACGCAGTATTTT. It is translated as CASSLGTASSTDTQYF. Full variable domain (remainder filled in from reference TRBV7-6 and TRBJ2-3): GAGVSQSPRYKVTKRGQDVALRCDPISGHVSLYWYRQALGQGPEFLTYFNYEAQQDKSGLPNDRFSAERPEGSISTLTIQRTEQRDSAMYRCASSLGTASSTDTQYFGPGTRLTVL.

This rearrangement joins TRBV7-2 to TRBJ2-7, with D perhaps matching TRBD1 (8 bases). The CDR3 covers 14 residues. The germline V gene encodes CDR1 SGHTA and CDR2 FQGNSA. The V end lost 2 bases, the J end lost 5 bases, and 13 bases lay between the germline ends. The CDR3: CASSLQGAGDEQYF. DNA for the CDR3: TGTGCCAGCAGCTTACAGGGGGCGGGGGACGAGCAGTACTTC.

The genes are TRBV12-3 or TRBV12-4 and TRBJ2-2; 7 positions match TRBD2. There are 15 residues in the CDR3. Losses at the gene ends were 6 bases for V and 4 bases for J; bases not matched to a gene: 8. This CDR3 reads CASSKKGLVTGELFF. Written as DNA, the CDR3 is TGTGCCAGCAGCAAGAAAGGACTAGTCACCGGGGAGCTGTTTTTT.

This clonotype was detected a few times. This sequence joins TRBV11-2 and TRBJ2-5; 7 positions agree with TRBD1. CDR1 is SGHAT, CDR2 FQNNGV, per germline. V lost 3 bases, J lost 2 bases, and 3 bases stayed unmatched. There are 14 residues in the CDR3. The CDR3 protein is CASSFGTAQETQYF. The CDR3 DNA reads as TGTGCCAGCAGCTTCGGGACAGCACAAGAGACCCAGTACTTC.

The CDR3 spells CASRRGTGNGYTF. The CDR3 DNA sequence: TGTGCCAGCAGGCGCGGGACAGGCAATGGCTACACCTTC. The chain combines TRBV6-2 or TRBV6-3 with TRBJ1-2, with TRBD1 identical over 8 bases. The germline CDR1 and CDR2 sequences are MNHEY and SVGEGT. V shed 6 bases, J shed 6 bases, and the junction held 6 bases outside the gene matches. The CDR3 contains 13 residues.

The rearrangement links TRBV11-2 to TRBJ2-5, with D perhaps TRBD2 (5 bases). Germline values: CDR1 SGHAT, CDR2 FQNNGV. This CDR3 contains 16 residues. The V end lost 3 bases, the J end lost 0 bases, and 14 bases lay between the germline ends. The CDR3 sequence: CASSFLRGSNQETQYF. The CDR3 DNA reads TGTGCCAGCAGCTTTTTAAGAGGGAGTAACCAAGAGACCCAGTACTTC.

The chain recombines TRBV12-3 or TRBV12-4 with TRBJ2-6, with a possible D match to TRBD2 (5 bases). The CDR3 loop spans 15 amino acids. V was trimmed by 6 bases and J by 4 bases, leaving 13 bases between them. CDR3 protein: CASSSGLEGANVLTF. In nucleotides, the CDR3 is TGTGCCAGCAGCTCCGGACTGGAAGGGGCCAACGTCCTGACTTTC.

This chain connects TRBV7-3 to TRBJ2-1; TRBD2 matches at 7 bases. Looked up from germline, CDR1 is SGHTA and CDR2 is FQGTGA. This CDR3 comprises 15 residues. V shed 4 bases, J shed 7 bases, and the junction held 10 bases outside the gene matches. The CDR3 protein is CASSSTSREENEQFF. CDR3 nucleotides: TGTGCCAGCAGCTCGACTAGCAGAGAGGAGAATGAGCAGTTCTTC. Supplemented by reference TRBV7-3 and TRBJ2-1, the full variable domain reads GAGVSQTPSNKVTEKGKYVELRCDPISGHTALYWYRQSLGQGPEFLIYFQGTGAADDSGLPNDRFFAVRPEGSVSTLKIQRTERGDSAVYLCASSSTSREENEQFFGPGTRLTVL.

This clonotype was seen more than once but under ten times. The chain has TRBV28 and TRBJ1-5, with D perhaps TRBD1 (6 bases). This CDR3 comprises 14 residues. The germline CDR1 and CDR2 sequences are MDHEN and SYDVKM. Trimming removed 1 base at V and 9 bases at J, with 13 bases between. CDR3 sequence: CASSLLVRGSPQHF. The CDR3 nucleotides read TGTGCCAGCAGTTTATTGGTCAGGGGATCGCCCCAGCATTTT.

The J gene is TRBJ2-7, the V gene TRBV15, with TRBD2 matching over 14 bases. With 5 bases clipped from V and 5 bases from J, the junction kept 5 bases outside the gene matches. Germline loops: CDR1 LNHNV, CDR2 YYDKDF (reference sequence). This CDR3 region has 15 residues. CDR3 DNA sequence: TGTGCCACCAGCGCGGGACTAGCGGGAGACCACGAGCAGTACTTC. It encodes CATSAGLAGDHEQYF.

The rearrangement uses TRBV27 and TRBJ2-1; 7 nucleotides match TRBD1. This CDR3 spans 18 amino acids. CDR1 and CDR2 from the germline V gene are MNHEY and SMNVEV (reference sequence). The ends lost 4 bases at V and 0 bases at J; junction bases unmatched: 12. The CDR3: CASSSSPPDRSSYNEQFF. DNA for the CDR3: TGTGCCAGCAGTTCCTCTCCTCCGGACAGGAGCTCCTACAATGAGCAGTTCTTC.

This clonotype was detected ten times or more. V is TRBV7-9 and J is TRBJ2-3; 8 nucleotides align to TRBD2. V was clipped by 6 bases and J by 4 bases; unmatched bases: 9. Germline values: CDR1 SEHNR, CDR2 FQNEAQ (reference sequence). The CDR3 contains 15 residues. The CDR3 spells CASRETSAVSDTQYF. In DNA form, the CDR3 reads TGTGCCAGCAGGGAGACTAGCGCTGTGTCAGATACGCAGTATTTT.

This clonotype was observed at least ten times. The gene calls are TRBV7-2 and TRBJ2-3; TRBD2 matches at 9 bases. Trimming cost V 2 bases and J 0 bases; bases outside gene matches: 6. This CDR3 contains 17 residues. Germline CDR1 and CDR2: SGHTA and FQGNSA. CDR3 loop: CASSLRVAGVSTDTQYF. CDR3 DNA: TGTGCCAGCAGCTTAAGGGTAGCGGGGGTGAGCACAGATACGCAGTATTTT.

The genes are TRBV29-1 and TRBJ2-2, with no clear D. CDR3 size: 12 residues. Trimming pared 7 bases from V and 2 bases from J, leaving 8 bases between. Germline V CDR1 and CDR2: SQVTM, ANQGSEA. The CDR3, as DNA: TGCAGCGCAGCGAGAAACACCGGGGAGCTGTTTTTT. Translation gives CSAARNTGELFF.

The sample holds a few counts of this clonotype. J is TRBJ2-3 and V is TRBV15, with TRBD2 as a possible D gene (6 bases). The V and J ends lost 8 bases and 1 base respectively, with 16 bases between them. The CDR3 is 15 amino acids. CDR1 and CDR2 from the germline V gene are LNHNV and YYDKDF (reference sequence). CDR3 loop: CATWDPTGGTDTQYF. CDR3 nucleotide sequence: TGTGCCACCTGGGACCCAACGGGGGGCACAGATACGCAGTATTTT.

This clonotype was seen ten or more times. The chain links TRBV29-1 to TRBJ1-2; D is unresolved. Germline V CDR1 and CDR2: SQVTM, ANQGSEA. V lost 3 bases, J lost 7 bases, and 12 bases lay in between. This CDR3 is built from 12 residues. Written as DNA, the CDR3 is TGCAGCGTTGATCGGGAGTTGGCTGGCTACACCTTC. This gives the protein CSVDRELAGYTF.

This clonotype has more than one count but fewer than ten. The J gene is TRBJ1-1, the V gene TRBV7-2; the D gene is possibly TRBD1 (6 bases). This CDR3 contains 12 residues. The germline gives CDR1 SGHTA, CDR2 FQGNSA. V was pared by 0 bases and J by 8 bases, with 7 bases between. The CDR3 nucleotides read TGTGCCAGCAGCTTAGCCACAGGGGAAGCTTTCTTT. This codes for CASSLATGEAFF.

This clonotype appeared a few times. The chain couples TRBV10-3 to TRBJ1-2; D call uncertain. The V gene lost 5 bases and the J gene lost 6 bases, with 10 bases spanning the gap. This CDR3 region has 12 residues. CDR1 and CDR2 from the germline V gene are ENHRY and SYGVKD. The CDR3 region has the DNA TGTGCCATCAGTCTCGCCCGGGATGGCTACACCTTC. Protein sequence: CAISLARDGYTF.

The V and J genes are TRBV27 and TRBJ2-1, with 9 positions matching TRBD1. Germline V gives CDR1 MNHEY, CDR2 SMNVEV (reference sequence). V dropped 5 bases and J dropped 9; count of bases not matched to a gene: 14. The CDR3 length is 16 residues. Written as DNA, the CDR3 is TGTGCCAGCAGTCAGCTGGGACAGGGTCTTTCTAGTGAGCAGTTCTTC. Its translation: CASSQLGQGLSSEQFF.

This clonotype was detected a few times. This may be a read error, as it is one base from a much larger clone. This sequence joins TRBV7-4 and TRBJ1-1; weak D call: TRBD1 (6 bases). Trimming cost V 7 bases and J 5 bases, with 20 bases left between them. The CDR3 is 15 residues long. Looked up from germline, CDR1 is SGHVT and CDR2 is SQSDAQ. The CDR3 region is CASIEGWGPETEAFF. DNA of the CDR3: TGTGCCAGCATCGAGGGGTGGGGGCCGGAAACTGAAGCTTTCTTT.

In its sample, this clonotype was seen a few times. The chain joins TRBV11-1 to TRBJ2-7; D is unclear. The V end lost 5 bases, the J end lost 7 bases, and 12 bases lay between the germline ends. The V gene's germline CDR1 is SGHAT and CDR2 FQDESV (reference sequence). This CDR3 comprises 12 residues. The CDR3 loop is CASSPGGMEQYF. The CDR3 DNA follows: TGTGCCAGCAGCCCGGGTGGGATGGAGCAGTACTTC. Based on the CDR3 plus reference TRBV11-1 and TRBJ2-7, the full variable domain is EAEVAQSPRYKITEKSQAVAFWCDPISGHATLYWYRQILGQGPELLVQFQDESVVDDSQLPKDRFSAERLKGVDSTLKIQPAELGDSAMYLCASSPGGMEQYFGPGTRLTVT.

This clonotype was observed a handful of times. V gene TRBV6-2 or TRBV6-3 combines with J gene TRBJ2-3, with D uncertain. V lost 2 bases and J lost 1, with 10 bases in between. Germline CDR1 MNHEY, CDR2 SVGEGT. This CDR3 spans 15 amino acids. The CDR3 region is CASSYGQSGTDTQYF. CDR3 bases: TGTGCCAGCAGTTACGGGCAGTCCGGCACAGATACGCAGTATTTT.

This clonotype has a count of ten or more. The V gene is TRBV2, the J gene TRBJ1-5, with a weak D call TRBD1 (5 bases). Germline CDR1 and CDR2: SNHLY and FYNNEI. This CDR3 spans 15 amino acids. The V end was cut by 6 bases, the J end by 0 bases, with 12 bases between. In DNA, the CDR3 is TGTGCCAGCAGCCTAGGGACGGCTAGCAATCAGCCCCAGCATTTT. Translated: CASSLGTASNQPQHF.

The gene calls are TRBV27 and TRBJ1-2, with TRBD1 as a possible D gene (5 bases). Trimming cost V 6 bases and J 4 bases, with 12 bases left between them. The CDR3 runs 13 residues. Germline-derived CDR1 and CDR2 are MNHEY and SMNVEV (reference sequence). CDR3 coding DNA: TGTGCCAGCAGGATCCCCGGGACCTATGGCTACACCTTC. It specifies CASRIPGTYGYTF.